This T cell receptor (beta chain) was retrieved from a study of cytomegalovirus exposure and HLA in healthy donors. Findings and caveats of the study: Generally TCR sequences proved uncommon, though certain public TCRs appeared in numerous donors. Excluded were some V segments that proved indistinguishable, including TRBV6-2 and TRBV6-3.

With 5 bases clipped from V and 5 bases from J, the junction kept 5 bases outside the gene matches. CDR3 length: 15 amino acids. Germline V gene data show CDR1 as SEHNR and CDR2 as FQNEAQ (reference sequence). A note on this clone: Its antigen remains unidentified.

The PCR contained 60 Vbeta and 13 Jbeta primers. Profiling relied on immunoSEQ multiplex PCR, and the TCRdb table lists in-frame clones only, not all of them. The sample lists approximately 70,000 clones, 78% occurring once. The specimen was PBMCs. The origin of this receptor is a man aged 35 to 55 in good health and CMV-seronegative. V and J are TRBV7-9 and TRBJ2-1, with 11 nucleotides matching TRBD2. This CDR3 reads CASSPGTSGHNEQFF. In DNA form, the CDR3 reads TGTGCCAGCAGCCCTGGGACTAGCGGCCACAATGAGCAGTTCTTC.